These T cell receptor beta chains were read from a single sample in a study of OX40 agonist ivuxolimab in advanced cancers. The assay was immunoSEQ multiplex PCR, and TCRdb's table has in-frame clones only and misses some. The repertoire holds 70,000 or so clones, with around 89% as singletons. The starting material was CD4+ or CD8+ T cells sorted from blood, obtained in a trial of the OX40 agonist ivuxolimab. The source is an adult with an advanced solid tumor such as melanoma, head and neck, liver or kidney cancer. The CDR3 runs from the conserved cysteine through the conserved F or W. Fields, in order: clone size, D gene, V gene, J gene, CDR3 DNA, CDR3 protein. D genes are given only for firm matches. Some rows have no size entry. The others give once, few or many, or a class for an expanded clone.

size: NA; D: NA; V: TRBV25-1; J: TRBJ2-7; DNA: TGTGCCAGCAGTGACGGGGGCGACTCCTACGAGCAGTACTTC; CDR3: CASSDGGDSYEQYF
size: NA; D: TRBD1; V: TRBV15; J: TRBJ2-3; DNA: TGTGCCACCAGCACCGACAGGGCGCGAGAGTCAGATACGCAGTATTTT; CDR3: CATSTDRARESDTQYF
size: NA; D: NA; V: TRBV5-1; J: TRBJ2-1; DNA: TGCGCCAGCAGCTTGGGATCGTCCTACAATGAGCAGTTCTTC; CDR3: CASSLGSSYNEQFF
size: few; D: NA; V: TRBV5-1; J: TRBJ2-2; DNA: TGCGCCAGCAGCTACGATTCCACCGGGGAGCTGTTTTTT; CDR3: CASSYDSTGELFF
size: NA; D: NA; V: TRBV28; J: TRBJ2-3; DNA: TGTGCCAGCACCACCCAGTCAGATACGCAGTATTTT; CDR3: CASTTQSDTQYF
size: NA; D: NA; V: TRBV7-3; J: TRBJ2-1; DNA: TGTGCCAGCAGCTTAAATGGGGGCGCGAATGAGCAGTTCTTC; CDR3: CASSLNGGANEQFF
size: NA; D: NA; V: TRBV10-3; J: TRBJ1-4; DNA: TGTGCCATCAGCGCAACTAATGAAAAACTGTTTTTT; CDR3: CAISATNEKLFF
size: NA; D: TRBD2; V: TRBV19; J: TRBJ2-3; DNA: TGTGCCAGTCGGACTAGCGGGACCACAGATACGCAGTATTTT; CDR3: CASRTSGTTDTQYF
size: NA; D: NA; V: TRBV5-1; J: TRBJ2-3; DNA: TGCGCCAGCTCCCCCCCCACAGATACGCAGTATTTT; CDR3: CASSPPTDTQYF
size: NA; D: TRBD2; V: TRBV6-1; J: TRBJ2-6; DNA: TGTGCCAGCAGTGCCGGGGGGACTGGGGCCAACGTCCTGACTTTC; CDR3: CASSAGGTGANVLTF
size: NA; D: NA; V: TRBV6-1; J: TRBJ2-1; DNA: TGTGCCAGCACAACCCCTGTGAGGGTTGAGCAGTTCTTC; CDR3: CASTTPVRVEQFF
size: NA; D: NA; V: TRBV20-1; J: TRBJ1-1; DNA: TGCAGTGCTAGAGATGAGAGCGAAGCTTTCTTT; CDR3: CSARDESEAFF
size: NA; D: TRBD1; V: TRBV6-5; J: TRBJ1-1; DNA: TGTGCCAGCAGCTACAGGGGACTGAACACTGAAGCTTTCTTT; CDR3: CASSYRGLNTEAFF
size: NA; D: NA; V: TRBV7-7; J: TRBJ2-7; DNA: TGTGCTAGCAGCTCCCCGGGGGTAGGGCTTCCCGGCTACGAGCAGTACTTC; CDR3: CASSSPGVGLPGYEQYF
size: NA; D: TRBD1; V: TRBV18; J: TRBJ1-2; DNA: TGTGCCAGCTCACCAACGGGACAGCTAATCTATGGCTACACCTTC; CDR3: CASSPTGQLIYGYTF
size: NA; D: NA; V: TRBV4-1; J: TRBJ1-1; DNA: TGCGCCAGCAGCCAAAGGTGGGGGAGGCGGAAGAAGAACACTGAAGCTTTCTTT; CDR3: CASSQRWGRRKKNTEAFF
size: NA; D: NA; V: TRBV6-5; J: TRBJ2-3; DNA: TGTGCCAGCAGTTACTCAAACAGGGTCGCAGATACGCAGTATTTT; CDR3: CASSYSNRVADTQYF
size: NA; D: NA; V: TRBV4-1; J: TRBJ2-7; DNA: TGCGCCAGCAGCCAGAGCCTACGGGGGGCCCCCTACGAGCAGTACTTC; CDR3: CASSQSLRGAPYEQYF
size: NA; D: TRBD2; V: TRBV2; J: TRBJ2-3; DNA: TGTGCCAGCAGTGAACTGCGGGAGACAGATACGCAGTATTTT; CDR3: CASSELRETDTQYF
size: medium-sized; D: TRBD1; V: TRBV7-3; J: TRBJ2-5; DNA: TGTGCCAGCAGCTTAACAACAGGGGTAGGAGAGACCCAGTACTTC; CDR3: CASSLTTGVGETQYF
size: NA; D: NA; V: TRBV4-1; J: TRBJ2-2; DNA: TGCGCCAGCAGCCGAGTGGGCCGGGAGCTGTTTTTT; CDR3: CASSRVGRELFF
size: NA; D: TRBD2; V: TRBV4-3; J: TRBJ2-1; DNA: TGCGCCAGCAGCCCACTAGCGCCCAGCTCCTACAATGAGCAGTTCTTC; CDR3: CASSPLAPSSYNEQFF
size: NA; D: TRBD1; V: TRBV27; J: TRBJ2-7; DNA: TGTGCCAGCAGACCGGGACAGGTCTCTTACGAGCAGTACTTC; CDR3: CASRPGQVSYEQYF
size: NA; D: NA; V: TRBV5-1; J: TRBJ2-7; DNA: TGCGCCAGCAGCTTTGATCCGGGGCCCTACGAGCAGTACTTC; CDR3: CASSFDPGPYEQYF
size: NA; D: TRBD2; V: TRBV7-2; J: TRBJ2-1; DNA: TGTGCCAGCAGCTTAGTGGGTAGCGGGATGGGGGAGCAGTTCTTC; CDR3: CASSLVGSGMGEQFF
size: NA; D: TRBD1; V: TRBV7-6; J: TRBJ2-7; DNA: TGTGCCAGCAGCTTAGATGGAGACAGGGTAGGAAGCGAGCAGTACTTC; CDR3: CASSLDGDRVGSEQYF
size: NA; D: TRBD2; V: TRBV6-4; J: TRBJ2-3; DNA: TGTGCCAGCAGGCCCTTCGGTAGCGGGGGCACAGATACGCAGTATTTT; CDR3: CASRPFGSGGTDTQYF
size: NA; D: NA; V: TRBV4-3; J: TRBJ2-7; DNA: TGCGCCAGCAGCCAAGAACCGGGAGAGCACTACGAGCAGTACTTC; CDR3: CASSQEPGEHYEQYF
size: NA; D: NA; V: TRBV11-1; J: TRBJ2-1; DNA: TGTGCCAGCAGCAAAGGGGGTACTTACAATGAGCAGTTCTTC; CDR3: CASSKGGTYNEQFF
size: NA; D: NA; V: TRBV7-3; J: TRBJ2-4; DNA: TGTGCCAGCAGCTTAGGACAGTGGGCCGGGACCAAAAACATTCAGTACTTC; CDR3: CASSLGQWAGTKNIQYF
size: NA; D: NA; V: TRBV28; J: TRBJ1-4; DNA: TGTGCCAGCAGTTTATTCACCCGGGGAGGGGAAAAACTGTTTTTT; CDR3: CASSLFTRGGEKLFF
size: NA; D: NA; V: TRBV30; J: TRBJ1-1; DNA: TGTGCCTGGACCGACGGACCCTACACTGAAGCTTTCTTT; CDR3: CAWTDGPYTEAFF
size: NA; D: TRBD1; V: TRBV6-5; J: TRBJ2-3; DNA: TGTGCGAGCACGGACAGGAACACAGATACGCAGTATTTT; CDR3: CASTDRNTDTQYF
size: NA; D: NA; V: TRBV6-1; J: TRBJ1-5; DNA: TGTGCCAGCATAGGGACTGCCGGTCAGCCCCAGCATTTT; CDR3: CASIGTAGQPQHF
size: NA; D: TRBD2; V: TRBV5-1; J: TRBJ2-5; DNA: TGCGCCAGCAGCTGGACTAGCGGGAGGCAAGAGACCCAGTACTTC; CDR3: CASSWTSGRQETQYF
size: once; D: NA; V: TRBV10-1; J: TRBJ2-7; DNA: TGCGCCATACCAGGTTTCGGTTCGTGGAAGCAGTACTTC; CDR3: CAIPGFGSWKQYF
size: NA; D: NA; V: TRBV27; J: TRBJ2-7; DNA: TGTGCCAGCAGTTTGGGGGGTTACGAGCAGTACTTC; CDR3: CASSLGGYEQYF
size: NA; D: NA; V: TRBV19; J: TRBJ2-7; DNA: TGTGCCAGTAGTACCCGGGACGGTCACAAGGGGCAGTACTTC; CDR3: CASSTRDGHKGQYF
size: NA; D: NA; V: TRBV7-2; J: TRBJ2-1; DNA: TGTGCCAGCAGCCCCGATCGATACACGCAGTTCTTC; CDR3: CASSPDRYTQFF
size: NA; D: TRBD2; V: TRBV7-3; J: TRBJ2-4; DNA: TGTGCCAGCAGCCAGAGCGGGAGGGGAACTAACATTCAGTACTTC; CDR3: CASSQSGRGTNIQYF
size: NA; D: TRBD1; V: TRBV5-4; J: TRBJ2-5; DNA: TGTGCCAGCAGCGGAACCGGGACAGGAGCAGAGACCCAGTACTTC; CDR3: CASSGTGTGAETQYF
size: NA; D: NA; V: TRBV6-5; J: TRBJ1-5; DNA: TGTGCCAGCACCCGGTCAGGAGATAGCAATCAGCCCCAGCATTTT; CDR3: CASTRSGDSNQPQHF
size: NA; D: NA; V: TRBV11-1; J: TRBJ2-1; DNA: TGTGCCAGCAGCCCAGCGGGTGCGGGCCATGAGCAGTTCTTC; CDR3: CASSPAGAGHEQFF
size: NA; D: TRBD2; V: TRBV5-6; J: TRBJ2-5; DNA: TGTGCCAGCAGCCCACTAGCGGGAGGGGAGGGAAGAAAGACCCAGTACTTC; CDR3: CASSPLAGGEGRKTQYF
size: NA; D: NA; V: TRBV7-8; J: TRBJ2-2; DNA: TGTGCCAGCAGCTCGGTGTCCGGACGGGTCACCGGGGAGCTGTTTTTT; CDR3: CASSSVSGRVTGELFF
size: NA; D: NA; V: TRBV18; J: TRBJ1-1; DNA: TGTGCCAGCTCCCCTACCCCCGGGAAAAACACTGAAGCTTTCTTT; CDR3: CASSPTPGKNTEAFF
size: NA; D: TRBD1; V: TRBV19; J: TRBJ1-1; DNA: TGTGCCAGTAGTACGACCCCCCGGGACAGGGGGAGGACTGAAGCTTTCTTT; CDR3: CASSTTPRDRGRTEAFF
size: NA; D: NA; V: TRBV7-9; J: TRBJ2-2; DNA: TGTGCCAGCAGCCCCGCCCGACCCGCGAACACCGGGGAGCTGTTTTTT; CDR3: CASSPARPANTGELFF
size: NA; D: TRBD2; V: TRBV18; J: TRBJ2-7; DNA: TGTGCCAGCTCACCTGGGGGGGAACGGGCCTACGAGCAGTACTTC; CDR3: CASSPGGERAYEQYF
size: NA; D: NA; V: TRBV28; J: TRBJ2-1; DNA: TGTGCCAGCAGCCCACCTGGCGGGGCCTACAATGAGCAGTTCTTC; CDR3: CASSPPGGAYNEQFF
size: NA; D: NA; V: TRBV5-4; J: TRBJ2-1; DNA: TGTGCCAGCAGCGCCTTGGCGGGAAGCGCCTACAATGAGCAGTTCTTC; CDR3: CASSALAGSAYNEQFF
size: NA; D: TRBD2; V: TRBV27; J: TRBJ2-2; DNA: TGTGCCAGCAGCCGACTAGCGGGACCGAACACCGGGGAGCTGTTTTTT; CDR3: CASSRLAGPNTGELFF
size: NA; D: TRBD2; V: TRBV7-6; J: TRBJ2-2; DNA: TGTGCCAGCAGCTCCCAGCGGGAGAGGAACACCGGGGAGCTGTTTTTT; CDR3: CASSSQRERNTGELFF